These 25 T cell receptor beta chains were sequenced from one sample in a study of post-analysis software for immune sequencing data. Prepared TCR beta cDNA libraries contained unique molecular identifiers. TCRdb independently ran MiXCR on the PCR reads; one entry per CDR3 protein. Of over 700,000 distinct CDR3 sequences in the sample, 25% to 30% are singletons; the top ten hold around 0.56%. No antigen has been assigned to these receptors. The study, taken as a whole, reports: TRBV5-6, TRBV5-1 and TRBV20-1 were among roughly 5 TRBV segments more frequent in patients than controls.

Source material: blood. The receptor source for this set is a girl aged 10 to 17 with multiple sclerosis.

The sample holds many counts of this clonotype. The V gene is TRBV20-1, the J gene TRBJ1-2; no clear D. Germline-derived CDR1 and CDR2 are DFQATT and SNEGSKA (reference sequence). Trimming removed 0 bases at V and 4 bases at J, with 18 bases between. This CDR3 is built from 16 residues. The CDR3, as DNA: TGCAGTGCTAGAGATGATCTCCAGGCTAGCGGCTATGGCTACACCTTC. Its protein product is CSARDDLQASGYGYTF.

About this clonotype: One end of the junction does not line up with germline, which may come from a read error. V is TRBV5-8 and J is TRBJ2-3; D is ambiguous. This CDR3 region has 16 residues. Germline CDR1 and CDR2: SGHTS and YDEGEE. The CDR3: CASSWVSSLITDMQYF. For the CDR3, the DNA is TGTGCCAGCAGTTGGGTTAGTTCCCTTATCACAGATATGCAGTATTTT.

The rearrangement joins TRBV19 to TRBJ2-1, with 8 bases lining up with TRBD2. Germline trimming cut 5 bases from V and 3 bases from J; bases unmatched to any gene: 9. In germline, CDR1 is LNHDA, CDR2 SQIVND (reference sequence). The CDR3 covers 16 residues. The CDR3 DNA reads TGTGCCAGTAGTCCCGCTCCCGGGAGGGTCTACAATGAGCAGTTCTTC. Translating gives CASSPAPGRVYNEQFF.

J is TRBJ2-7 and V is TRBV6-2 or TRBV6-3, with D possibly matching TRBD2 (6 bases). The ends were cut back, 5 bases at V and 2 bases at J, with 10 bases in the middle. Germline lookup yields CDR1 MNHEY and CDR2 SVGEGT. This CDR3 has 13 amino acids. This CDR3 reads CASSGGLTYEQYF. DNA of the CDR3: TGTGCCAGCAGTGGGGGACTTACCTACGAGCAGTACTTC.

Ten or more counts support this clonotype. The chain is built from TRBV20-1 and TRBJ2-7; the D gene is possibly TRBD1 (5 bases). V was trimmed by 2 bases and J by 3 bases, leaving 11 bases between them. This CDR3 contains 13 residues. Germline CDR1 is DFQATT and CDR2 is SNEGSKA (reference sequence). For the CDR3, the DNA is TGCAGTGCTAGATGGCAGGGCGGCTACGAGCAGTACTTC. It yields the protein CSARWQGGYEQYF.

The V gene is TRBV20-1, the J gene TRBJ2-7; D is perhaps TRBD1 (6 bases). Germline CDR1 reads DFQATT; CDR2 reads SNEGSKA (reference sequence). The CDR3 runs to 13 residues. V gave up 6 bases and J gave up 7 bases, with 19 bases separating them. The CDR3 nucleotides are TGCAGTGCCCCTGGGGGCAGGGGTCCGGAGCAGTACTTC. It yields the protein CSAPGGRGPEQYF.

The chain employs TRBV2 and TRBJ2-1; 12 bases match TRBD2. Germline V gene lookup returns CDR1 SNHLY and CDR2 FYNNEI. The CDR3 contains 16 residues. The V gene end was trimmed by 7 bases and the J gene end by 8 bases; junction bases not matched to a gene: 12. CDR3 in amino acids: CASIRSASGGADEQFF. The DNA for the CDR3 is TGTGCCAGCATTAGGTCGGCTAGCGGGGGGGCCGATGAGCAGTTCTTC. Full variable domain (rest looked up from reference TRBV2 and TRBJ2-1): EPEVTQTPSHQVTQMGQEVILRCVPISNHLYFYWYRQILGQKVEFLVSFYNNEISEKSEIFDDQFSVERPDGSNFTLKIRSTKLEDSAMYFCASIRSASGGADEQFFGPGTRLTVL.

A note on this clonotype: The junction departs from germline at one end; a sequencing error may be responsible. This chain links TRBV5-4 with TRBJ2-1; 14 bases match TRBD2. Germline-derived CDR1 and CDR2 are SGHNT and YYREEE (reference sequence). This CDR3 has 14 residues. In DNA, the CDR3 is TGTGCCGGCAGCCCGGGACTAGCGGGAGACGAGCAGTTCTTC. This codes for CAGSPGLAGDEQFF.

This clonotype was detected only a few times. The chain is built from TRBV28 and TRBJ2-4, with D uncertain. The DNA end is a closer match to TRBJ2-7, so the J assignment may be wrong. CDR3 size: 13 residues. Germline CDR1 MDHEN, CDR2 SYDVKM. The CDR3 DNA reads TGTGCCAGCAGCCCACCTCGCAGGCTCGAGCAGTACTTC. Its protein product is CASSPPRRLEQYF.

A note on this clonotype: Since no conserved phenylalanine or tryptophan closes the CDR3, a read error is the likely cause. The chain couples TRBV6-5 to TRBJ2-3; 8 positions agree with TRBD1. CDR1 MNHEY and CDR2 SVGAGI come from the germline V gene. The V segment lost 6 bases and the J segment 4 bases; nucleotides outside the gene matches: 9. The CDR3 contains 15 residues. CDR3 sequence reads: CASSGQGGSADTQYL. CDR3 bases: TGTGCCAGCAGCGGACAGGGCGGATCCGCAGATACGCAGTATTTG.

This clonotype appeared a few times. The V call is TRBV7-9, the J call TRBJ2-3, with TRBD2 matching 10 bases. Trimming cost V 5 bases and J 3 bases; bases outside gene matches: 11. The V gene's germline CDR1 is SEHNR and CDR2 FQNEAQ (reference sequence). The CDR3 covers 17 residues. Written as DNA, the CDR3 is TGTGCCAGCAGCACGGGGGGGCTAGCGGGAGAGACAGATACGCAGTATTTT. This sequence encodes CASSTGGLAGETDTQYF.

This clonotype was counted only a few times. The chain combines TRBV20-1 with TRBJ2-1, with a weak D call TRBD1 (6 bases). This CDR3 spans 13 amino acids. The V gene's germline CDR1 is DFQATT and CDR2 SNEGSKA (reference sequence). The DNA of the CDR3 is TGCAGCCTCGGGGACAACGTCTACAATGAGCAGTTCTTC. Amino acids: CSLGDNVYNEQFF.

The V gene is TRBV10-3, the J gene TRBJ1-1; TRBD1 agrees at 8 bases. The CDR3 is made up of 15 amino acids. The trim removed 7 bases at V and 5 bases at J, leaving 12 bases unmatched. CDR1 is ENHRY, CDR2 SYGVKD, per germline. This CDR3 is CAINSLDRDGTEAFF. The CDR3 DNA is TGTGCCATCAACTCTCTGGACAGGGACGGGACTGAAGCTTTCTTT.

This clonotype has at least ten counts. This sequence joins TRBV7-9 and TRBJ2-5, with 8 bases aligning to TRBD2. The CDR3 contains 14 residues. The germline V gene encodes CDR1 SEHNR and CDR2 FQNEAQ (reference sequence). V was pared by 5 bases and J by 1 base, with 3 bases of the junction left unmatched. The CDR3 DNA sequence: TGTGCCAGCAGCCCGGGGGGGTTCCAAGAGACCCAGTACTTC. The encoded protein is CASSPGGFQETQYF.

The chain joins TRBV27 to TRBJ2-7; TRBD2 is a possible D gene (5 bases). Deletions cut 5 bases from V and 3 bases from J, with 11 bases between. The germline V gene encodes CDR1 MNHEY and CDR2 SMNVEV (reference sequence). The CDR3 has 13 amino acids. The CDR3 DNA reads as TGTGCCAGCAGTCTGGACTGGGGCTACGAGCAGTACTTC. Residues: CASSLDWGYEQYF.

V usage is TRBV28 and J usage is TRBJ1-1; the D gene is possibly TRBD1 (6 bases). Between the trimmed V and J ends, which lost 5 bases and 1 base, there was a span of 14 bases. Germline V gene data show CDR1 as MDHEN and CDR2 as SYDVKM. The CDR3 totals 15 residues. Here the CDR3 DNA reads TGTGCCAGCAGTGCAGACCGGGACACGAACACTGAAGCTTTCTTT. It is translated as CASSADRDTNTEAFF.

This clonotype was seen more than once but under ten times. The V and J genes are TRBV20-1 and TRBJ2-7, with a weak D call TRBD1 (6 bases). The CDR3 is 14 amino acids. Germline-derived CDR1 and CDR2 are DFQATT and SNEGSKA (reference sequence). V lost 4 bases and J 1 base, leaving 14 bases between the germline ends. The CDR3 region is CSATGQIPSYEQYF. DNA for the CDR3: TGCAGTGCTACTGGACAGATACCTTCCTACGAGCAGTACTTC.

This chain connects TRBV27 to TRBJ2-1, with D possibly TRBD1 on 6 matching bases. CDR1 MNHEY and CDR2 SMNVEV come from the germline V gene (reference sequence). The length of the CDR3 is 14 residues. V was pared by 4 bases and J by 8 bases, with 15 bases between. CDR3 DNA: TGTGCCAGCAGTTACACGGGACAAGTCGATGAGCAGTTCTTC. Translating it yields CASSYTGQVDEQFF.

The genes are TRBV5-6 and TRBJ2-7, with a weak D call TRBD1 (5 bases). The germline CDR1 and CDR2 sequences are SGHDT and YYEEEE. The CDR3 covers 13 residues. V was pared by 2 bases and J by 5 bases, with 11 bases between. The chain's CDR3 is CASSFPGQHEQYF. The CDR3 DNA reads TGTGCCAGCAGCTTCCCAGGGCAGCACGAGCAGTACTTC.

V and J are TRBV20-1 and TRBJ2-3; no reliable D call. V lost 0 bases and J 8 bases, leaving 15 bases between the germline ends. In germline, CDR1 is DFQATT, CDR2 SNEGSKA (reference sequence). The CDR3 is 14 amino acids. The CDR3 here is CSARDSVARVTQYF. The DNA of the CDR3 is TGCAGTGCTAGAGATTCGGTAGCTCGCGTTACGCAGTATTTT.

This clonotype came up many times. CDR3 DNA: TGTGCCACCAAGGAACTAGCGGGCACAGATACGCAGTATTTT. Translated, it gives CATKELAGTDTQYF. J is TRBJ2-3 and V is TRBV24-1; 8 bases map to TRBD2. In germline, CDR1 is KGHDR, CDR2 SFDVKD. Trimming at V came to 8 bases and at J to 1 base, leaving 4 bases not matched to a gene. This CDR3 has 14 residues.

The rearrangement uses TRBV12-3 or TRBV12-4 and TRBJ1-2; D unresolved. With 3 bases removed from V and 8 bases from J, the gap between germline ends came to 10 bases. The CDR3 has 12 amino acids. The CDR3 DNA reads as TGTGCCAGCAGTTTTTCCTCGAGGGGCTACACCTTC. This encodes CASSFSSRGYTF.

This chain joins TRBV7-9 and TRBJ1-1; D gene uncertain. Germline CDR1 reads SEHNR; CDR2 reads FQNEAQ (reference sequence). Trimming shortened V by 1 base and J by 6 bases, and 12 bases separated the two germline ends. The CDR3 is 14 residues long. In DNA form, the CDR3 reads TGTGCCAGCAGCTTAGGTCCGGGTGCCCCTGAAGCTTTCTTT. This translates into CASSLGPGAPEAFF.

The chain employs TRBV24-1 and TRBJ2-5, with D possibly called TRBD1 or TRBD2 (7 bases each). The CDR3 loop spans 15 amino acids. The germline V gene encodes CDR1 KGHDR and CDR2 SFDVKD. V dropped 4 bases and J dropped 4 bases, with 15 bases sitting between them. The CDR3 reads CATSDPGEGAETQYF. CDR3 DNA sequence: TGTGCCACCAGTGACCCCGGGGAGGGGGCAGAGACCCAGTACTTC.

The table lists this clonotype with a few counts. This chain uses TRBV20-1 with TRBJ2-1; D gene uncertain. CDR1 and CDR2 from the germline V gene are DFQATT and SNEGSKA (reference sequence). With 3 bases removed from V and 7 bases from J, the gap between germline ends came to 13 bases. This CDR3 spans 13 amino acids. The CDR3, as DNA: TGCAGTGCTAGGTCGTCTGGTTGGAATGAGCAGTTCTTC. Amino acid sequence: CSARSSGWNEQFF.